Presented here are 9 T cell receptor beta chains from one specimen sequenced in a study of blood T cells in healthy people across ages. Together with a sample-barcoded 5' primer, a J-beta primer mix was included in a second PCR lasting roughly 6 to 12 cycles. TCRdb used MiXCR to reprocess the 5' RACE reads, holding one entry per CDR3 protein. Of 650,000 to 1,000,000 distinct CDR3 sequences listed, 36% are singletons. Sequencing was done on a sample of blood. The source of these receptors is a man between 18 and 35 years old in good health.

This clonotype was seen only a few times. The chain uses TRBV4-1 and TRBJ2-1; D gene unclear. This CDR3 is 15 amino acids long. The germline CDR1 and CDR2 sequences are MGHRA and YSYEKL. Trimming removed 1 base at V and 0 bases at J, with 7 bases between. CDR3 nucleotides: TGCGCCAGCAGCCAAGGGGCGAGCTCCTACAATGAGCAGTTCTTC. Translated: CASSQGASSYNEQFF.

This rearrangement joins TRBV4-2 to TRBJ1-1; 8 nucleotides match TRBD1. Trimming cost V 0 bases and J 3 bases; bases outside gene matches: 12. Per germline, CDR1 LGHNA and CDR2 YNFKEQ. CDR3 length: 18 amino acids. DNA of the CDR3: TGTGCCAGCAGCCAAGAAGTCAGGACAGGGTGGCTGCACACTGAAGCTTTCTTT. It yields the protein CASSQEVRTGWLHTEAFF.

This clonotype was counted at least ten times. J is TRBJ2-1 and V is TRBV12-3 or TRBV12-4; D remains unclear. V was trimmed by 5 bases and J by 7 bases, leaving 15 bases between them. The CDR3 covers 14 residues. As DNA, the CDR3 is TGTGCCAGCAGTCATAGCCGGATGGGGAATGAGCAGTTCTTC. Translation gives CASSHSRMGNEQFF.

In its sample, this clonotype was seen many times. Here the CDR3 reads CASSLAGGTQYF. CDR3 coding DNA: TGTGCCAGCAGCTTAGCGGGTGGGACCCAGTACTTC. The chain combines TRBV7-2 with TRBJ2-5; D gene unclear. Trimming took off 0 bases at V and 7 bases at J, with 6 bases between the two ends. The length of the CDR3 is 12 residues. CDR1 and CDR2 from the germline V gene are SGHTA and FQGNSA. The full variable domain, completed using reference TRBV7-2 and TRBJ2-5, is GAGVSQSPSNKVTEKGKDVELRCDPISGHTALYWYRQSLGQGLEFLIYFQGNSAPDKSGLPSDRFSAERTGGSVSTLTIQRTQQEDSAVYLCASSLAGGTQYFGPGTRLLVL.

This clonotype was observed a handful of times. J is TRBJ1-2 and V is TRBV7-2; D is uncertain. The V and J ends lost 1 base and 7 bases respectively, with 16 bases between them. This CDR3 is 15 amino acids long. Germline CDR1 is SGHTA and CDR2 is FQGNSA. CDR3 DNA: TGTGCCAGCAGCTTAGGGAGGACCGCCGGGCGTGGCTACACCTTC. This codes for CASSLGRTAGRGYTF.

The rearrangement joins TRBV7-9 to TRBJ1-2, with D possibly being TRBD1 (5 bases). Germline-derived CDR1 and CDR2 are SEHNR and FQNEAQ (reference sequence). The CDR3 contains 13 residues. V lost 5 bases and J lost 5, with 12 bases in between. As DNA, the CDR3 is TGTGCCAGCAGCCCGGGGGACGTTTATGGCTACACCTTC. Translated: CASSPGDVYGYTF.

CDR3 in amino acids: CASSQEPGVNQPQHF. The CDR3 DNA reads TGCGCCAGCAGCCAAGAACCGGGGGTGAACCAGCCCCAGCATTTT. The chain carries TRBV4-3 and TRBJ1-5; possibly TRBD1 for D (5 bases). This CDR3 has 15 residues. Germline V gene sequence: CDR1 LGHNA, CDR2 YSLEER. Between the trimmed V and J ends, which lost 0 bases and 7 bases, there was a span of 13 bases.

The chain recombines TRBV14 with TRBJ1-1; D unresolved. The CDR3 sequence is 14 residues long. CDR1 is SGHDN, CDR2 FVKESK, per germline. The ends were cut back, 4 bases at V and 7 bases at J, with 16 bases in the middle. The CDR3 spells CASSPPGLIYEAFF. In DNA form, the CDR3 reads TGTGCCAGCAGCCCCCCGGGTCTTATATATGAAGCTTTCTTT.

The chain is built from TRBV5-6 and TRBJ2-7; D perhaps matches TRBD1 (6 bases). The V end was cut by 0 bases, the J end by 7 bases, with 11 bases between. The CDR3 sequence is 13 residues long. Germline V lookup: CDR1 SGHDT, CDR2 YYEEEE. DNA for the CDR3: TGTGCCAGCAGCTTGGTCGGGGACAATGAGCAGTACTTC. Its translation: CASSLVGDNEQYF. The entire variable domain, with the rest obtained from reference TRBV5-6 and TRBJ2-7, is as follows: DAGVTQSPTHLIKTRGQQVTLRCSPKSGHDTVSWYQQALGQGPQFIFQYYEEEERQRGNFPDRFSGHQFPNYSSELNVNALLLGDSALYLCASSLVGDNEQYFGPGTRLTVT.